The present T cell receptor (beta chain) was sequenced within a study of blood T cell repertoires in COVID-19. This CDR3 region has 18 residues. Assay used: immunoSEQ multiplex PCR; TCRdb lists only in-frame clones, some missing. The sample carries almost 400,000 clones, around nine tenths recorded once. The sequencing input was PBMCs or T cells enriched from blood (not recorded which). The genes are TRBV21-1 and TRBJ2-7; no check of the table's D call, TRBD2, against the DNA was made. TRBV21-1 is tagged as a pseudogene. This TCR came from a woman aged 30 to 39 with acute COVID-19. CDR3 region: CASSKEEVSDGGWYEQYF. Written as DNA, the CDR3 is TGTGCCAGCAGCAAAGAGGAGGTATCGGACGGTGGATGGTACGAGCAGTACTTC.